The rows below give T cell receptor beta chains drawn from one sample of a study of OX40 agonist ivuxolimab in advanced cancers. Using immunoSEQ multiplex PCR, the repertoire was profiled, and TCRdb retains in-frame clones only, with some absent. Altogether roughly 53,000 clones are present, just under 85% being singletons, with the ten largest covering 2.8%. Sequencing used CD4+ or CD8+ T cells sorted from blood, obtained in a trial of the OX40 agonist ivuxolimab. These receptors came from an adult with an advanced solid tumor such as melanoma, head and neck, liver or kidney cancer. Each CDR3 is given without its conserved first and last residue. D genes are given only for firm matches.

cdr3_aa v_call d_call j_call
ASSVVGDTGELF TRBV9 . TRBJ2-2
ASSFHLDRVYEQY TRBV21-1 . TRBJ2-7
ASSLAWGQGSTDTQY TRBV11-2 TRBD1 TRBJ2-3
AIRRDGTPSNEQF TRBV10-3 . TRBJ2-1
ASSLLDWNSNQPQH TRBV5-1 . TRBJ1-5
ASSQTTANTEAF TRBV19 . TRBJ1-1
ASSLNSGTGAARRYNEQF TRBV5-1 TRBD1 TRBJ2-1
ATNHGWSETQY TRBV2 . TRBJ2-5
ASSGTSGGYNEQF TRBV7-7 TRBD2 TRBJ2-1
ASSLVWTSQEYGYT TRBV5-6 . TRBJ1-2
ASSFSPHGANVLT TRBV27 . TRBJ2-6
AWRRTSGGETQY TRBV30 TRBD2 TRBJ2-5
ASSPDRANTGELF TRBV10-1 TRBD1 TRBJ2-2
ASAEGYEAF TRBV7-3 . TRBJ1-1
ASSLASGSGRNEQY TRBV28 TRBD2 TRBJ2-7
ASSMIQANGYNSPLH TRBV19 . TRBJ1-6
ASSVGGAFYEQY TRBV9 . TRBJ2-7
ASSSSLSEAF TRBV5-1 . TRBJ1-1
ASSQITGGIEQY TRBV4-3 TRBD1 TRBJ2-7
AWSIDRPYGYT TRBV30 . TRBJ1-2
ASRWSEDTEAF TRBV2 . TRBJ1-1
ASSDSAGDSGELF TRBV5-1 . TRBJ2-2
ATSRDFLRESSYEQY TRBV15 . TRBJ2-7
ASREGGYEQY TRBV6-1 . TRBJ2-7
ASSPTGGANEKLF TRBV6-5 TRBD1 TRBJ1-4
ASSPGHSPTGTQY TRBV18 . TRBJ2-5
ASRRTGANQPQH TRBV6-5 TRBD1 TRBJ1-5
ASSLTGFNQPQH TRBV7-2 . TRBJ1-5
ASSPKGDFWAPGTDTQY TRBV18 . TRBJ2-3
AISETRTGNTEAF TRBV10-3 TRBD1 TRBJ1-1
ASSPDRRIGGYT TRBV5-4 TRBD1 TRBJ1-2
ASSITGGFQPQH TRBV19 . TRBJ1-5
ASSEAWDRVNEQY TRBV2 TRBD1 TRBJ2-7
SVANGYTGELF TRBV29-1 . TRBJ2-2
ASRGTSGINEQF TRBV6-1 TRBD2 TRBJ2-1
ASGPGLAGDTQY TRBV12-5 TRBD2 TRBJ2-3
ASRFHSTGGYGYT TRBV6-6 TRBD1 TRBJ1-2
ASSPRRAETQY TRBV27 . TRBJ2-5
ASIRDRGPTGELF TRBV27 TRBD1 TRBJ2-2
ASLDDSDGKPEAF TRBV11-3 . TRBJ1-1
ASSFSSNTGELF TRBV7-9 . TRBJ2-2
ASSPWGGDEQY TRBV5-1 TRBD2 TRBJ2-7
ASSEAGRSTDTQY TRBV6-1 . TRBJ2-3
AADRDRGLPYGNIQY TRBV30 TRBD1 TRBJ2-4
ASSTPGPNTEAF TRBV5-5 . TRBJ1-1
ASSSPRQTRGYEQY TRBV13 . TRBJ2-7
ASSFYRPPGYGYT TRBV5-4 . TRBJ1-2
ASSIRTGGTTRGSGANVLT TRBV19 TRBD1 TRBJ2-6
ASSQDFPGAVTDTQY TRBV4-3 . TRBJ2-3
ASSSMGHGELF TRBV7-9 . TRBJ2-2
ATNTGEGEQY TRBV15 . TRBJ2-7
ASLDFVGELF TRBV27 . TRBJ2-2
ASSLEPGVDYGYT TRBV5-1 . TRBJ1-2